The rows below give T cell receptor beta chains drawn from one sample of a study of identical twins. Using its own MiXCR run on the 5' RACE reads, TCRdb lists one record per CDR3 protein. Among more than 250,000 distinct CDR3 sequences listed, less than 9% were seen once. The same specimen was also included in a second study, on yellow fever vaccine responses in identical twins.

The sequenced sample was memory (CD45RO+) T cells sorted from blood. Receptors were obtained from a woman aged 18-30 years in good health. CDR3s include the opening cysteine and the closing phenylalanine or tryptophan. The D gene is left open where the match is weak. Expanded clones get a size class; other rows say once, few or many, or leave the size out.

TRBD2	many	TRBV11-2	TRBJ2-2	TGTGCCAGCAGCACCGCTAGCGGGGGCACCGGGGAGCTGTTTTTT	CASSTASGGTGELFF
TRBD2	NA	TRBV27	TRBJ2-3	TGTGCCAGCAGCCCCTGGGGGGGGGGTACCACAGATACGCAGTATTTT	CASSPWGGGTTDTQYF
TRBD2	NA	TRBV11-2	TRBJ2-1	TGTGCCAGCAGCCTCGGACTAGCGGGTGTGGTTTACAATGAGCAGTTCTTC	CASSLGLAGVVYNEQFF
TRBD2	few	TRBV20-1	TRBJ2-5	TGCAGTGCTAGAGAGGGTCGGGGGGGCAGGGAGACCCAGTACTTC	CSAREGRGGRETQYF
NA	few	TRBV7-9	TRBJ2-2	TGTGCCAGCAGCTTAGTCGGCAGGGTGAACACCGGGGAGCTGTTTTTT	CASSLVGRVNTGELFF
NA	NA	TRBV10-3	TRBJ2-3	TGTGCCATCAAAAAGACGGATTCCCGCACAGATACGCAGTATTTT	CAIKKTDSRTDTQYF
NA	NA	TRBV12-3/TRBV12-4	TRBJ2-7	TGTGCCAGCAGTTTATCTGGACACCAATCCTACGAGCAGTACTTC	CASSLSGHQSYEQYF
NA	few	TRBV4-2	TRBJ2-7	TGTGCCAGCAGCCAAATACAGGGGGGGGTCTACGAGCAGTACTTC	CASSQIQGGVYEQYF
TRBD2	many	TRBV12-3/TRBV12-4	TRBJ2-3	TGTGCCAGCACCCAGGGAGCGGGGTACACAGATACGCAGTATTTT	CASTQGAGYTDTQYF
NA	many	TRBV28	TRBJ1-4	TGTGCCAGCAGTTTAAGCTCTACCAGGGTAGTCGATGAAAAACTGTTTTTT	CASSLSSTRVVDEKLFF
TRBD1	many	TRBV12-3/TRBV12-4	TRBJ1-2	TGTGCCAGCAGCCCGACAATTGGACAGGGACTTTATGGCTACACCTTC	CASSPTIGQGLYGYTF
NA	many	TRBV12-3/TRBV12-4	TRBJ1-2	TGTGCCAGCAGTTTAGCGCAGGCTGACTATGGCTACACCTTC	CASSLAQADYGYTF
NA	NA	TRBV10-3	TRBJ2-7	TGTGCCATCAGTTCAGGGGGGGGAACCTACGAGCAGTACTTC	CAISSGGGTYEQYF
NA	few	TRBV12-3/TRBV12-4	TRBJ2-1	TGTGCCAGCAGTTTACGTGGGGTCCACAATGAGCAGTTCTTC	CASSLRGVHNEQFF
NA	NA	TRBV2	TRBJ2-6	TGTGCCAGCAGTGAAGCTGGGTATTGGGGGAACTCTGGGGCCAACGTCCTGACTTTC	CASSEAGYWGNSGANVLTF
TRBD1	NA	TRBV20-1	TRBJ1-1	TGCAGTGCTAGAGCCGGCTCCCGAGACAGGGGGCCGGGCACTGAAGCTTTCTTT	CSARAGSRDRGPGTEAFF
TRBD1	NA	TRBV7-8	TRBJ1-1	TGTGCCAGCAGCTTAGTTTGGACAGGGGGCCTTCAAAACACTGAAGCTTTCTTT	CASSLVWTGGLQNTEAFF
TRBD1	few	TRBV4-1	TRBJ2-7	TGCGCCAGCAGCCAGCTAGCAGGGAGTCAGGGGGCGAGCGAGCAGTACTTC	CASSQLAGSQGASEQYF
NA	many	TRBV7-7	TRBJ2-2	TGTGCCAGCAGCCCGTCAACCACGAACACCGGGGAGCTGTTTTTT	CASSPSTTNTGELFF
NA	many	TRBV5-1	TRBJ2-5	TGCGCCAGCAGCGGAAGATCCGGGATCGAAGAGACCCAGTACTTC	CASSGRSGIEETQYF
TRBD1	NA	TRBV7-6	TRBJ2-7	TGTGCCAGCAGCCTAGGGGGCCCGTGGGACTTC	CASSLGGPWDF
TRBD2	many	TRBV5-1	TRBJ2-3	TGCGCCAGCAGAACCGGGACTACCGTTGAATTCGAGTATTTT	CASRTGTTVEFEYF
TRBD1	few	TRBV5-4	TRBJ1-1	TGTGCCAGCAGCTGGACAGGATTCGTATCTCCCACTGAAGCTTTCTTT	CASSWTGFVSPTEAFF
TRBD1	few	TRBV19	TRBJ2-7	TGTGCCAGTAGTGGACAGGCTTCCTACGAGCAGTACTTC	CASSGQASYEQYF
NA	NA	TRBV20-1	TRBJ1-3	TGCAGTGCTTTTCAGGGAACTGGAAACACCATATATTTT	CSAFQGTGNTIYF
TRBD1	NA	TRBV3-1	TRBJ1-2	TGTGCCAGCACCAACCATCAGGGGGCGGGCGGCTACACCTTC	CASTNHQGAGGYTF
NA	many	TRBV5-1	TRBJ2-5	TGCGCCAGCAGCCCGCCCCCCCAGGGGTACCAAGAGACCCAGTACTTC	CASSPPPQGYQETQYF
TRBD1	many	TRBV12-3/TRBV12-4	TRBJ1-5	TGTGCCAGCAGTCGGACAGGGGCCAGCAATCAGCCCCAGCATTTT	CASSRTGASNQPQHF
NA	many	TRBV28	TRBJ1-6	TGTGCCAGCAGTTCCGTGGCCGGAGCCAATTCACCCCTCCACTTT	CASSSVAGANSPLHF
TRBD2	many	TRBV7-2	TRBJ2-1	TGTGCCAGCAGCTTACCGGGACTAGTGGCCCACAATGAGCAGTTCTTC	CASSLPGLVAHNEQFF
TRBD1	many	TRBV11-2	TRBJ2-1	TGTGCCAGCAGCTTACTTACAGGGGGCAACAATGAGCAGTTCTTC	CASSLLTGGNNEQFF
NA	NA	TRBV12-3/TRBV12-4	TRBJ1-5	TGTGCCAGCAGTTTAGCATCGGGGAATCAGCCCCAGCATTTT	CASSLASGNQPQHF
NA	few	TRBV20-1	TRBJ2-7	TGCAGTGCTAGAGAGGGATTCACAGGGCCCAACGAGCAGTACTTC	CSAREGFTGPNEQYF
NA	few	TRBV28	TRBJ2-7	TGTGCCAGCAGATCGTACGAGCAGTACTTC	CASRSYEQYF
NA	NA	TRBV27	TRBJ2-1	TGTGCCAGCAGTGCCCAAGGAGACTCCTACAATGAGCAGTTCTTC	CASSAQGDSYNEQFF
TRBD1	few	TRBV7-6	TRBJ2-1	TGTGCCAGCAGCTTCGACCGGGACAGCTCCTACAATGAGCAGTTCTTC	CASSFDRDSSYNEQFF
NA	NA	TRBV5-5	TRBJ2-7	TGTGCCAGCAGCTTGGGGTTTCGCCGGATCACCGGGTCCTACGAGCAGTACTTC	CASSLGFRRITGSYEQYF
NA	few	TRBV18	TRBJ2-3	TGTGCCAGCTCACCATTTGCAACAAGTAGCACAGATACGCAGTATTTT	CASSPFATSSTDTQYF
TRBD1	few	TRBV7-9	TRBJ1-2	TGTGCCAGCGTAGATGCGAAAGGGGGCCTCTATGGCTACACCTTC	CASVDAKGGLYGYTF
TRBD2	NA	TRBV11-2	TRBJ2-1	TGTACCAGCAGCTTAGGAGCGGGAGGGTTGTATGAGCAGTTCTTC	CTSSLGAGGLYEQFF
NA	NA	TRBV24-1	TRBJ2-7	TGTGCCACCAGTCCACAGGGTTACGAGCAGTACTTC	CATSPQGYEQYF